The 15 T cell receptor beta chains given below trace back to one sample, sequenced in a study of blood T cell repertoires in COVID-19. Sequenced by immunoSEQ multiplex PCR; TCRdb stores in-frame clones only, minus some. The table lists approximately 120,000 clones, around 86% of them singletons. Input material: peripheral blood. Source of these receptors: a human donor in a cohort sampled during active COVID-19.

In its sample, this clone was seen once. V and J are TRBV5-1 and TRBJ2-1, with 8 positions matching TRBD2. This CDR3 contains 15 residues. The ends lost 3 bases at V and 8 bases at J; junction bases unmatched: 10. CDR1 is SGHRS, CDR2 YFSETQ, per germline. The CDR3 spells CASSSTGTRSDEQFF. The CDR3 nucleotides read TGCGCCAGCAGCTCAACCGGGACTAGAAGTGATGAGCAGTTCTTC.

The chain couples TRBV6-5 to TRBJ1-5; TRBD1 is a possible D gene (5 bases). This CDR3 spans 14 amino acids. CDR1 is MNHEY, CDR2 SVGAGI, per germline. V was trimmed by 4 bases and J by 2 bases, leaving 9 bases between them. CDR3: CASSSAGRNQPQHF. In DNA form, the CDR3 reads TGTGCCAGCAGTTCAGCAGGGCGCAATCAGCCCCAGCATTTT.

This clone showed up just once. This chain links TRBV30 with TRBJ1-5; D perhaps matches TRBD1 (5 bases). The CDR3 runs to 13 residues. Germline loops: CDR1 GTSNPN, CDR2 SVGIG (reference sequence). Trimming cost V 4 bases and J 3 bases, with 10 bases left between them. CDR3 nucleotides: TGTGCCTGGACTCAGGGATTCAATCAGCCCCAGCATTTT. Residues: CAWTQGFNQPQHF. Full variable domain (missing parts from reference TRBV30 and TRBJ1-5): SQTIHQWPATLVQPVGSPLSLECTVEGTSNPNLYWYRQAAGRGLQLLFYSVGIGQISSEVPQNLSASRPQDRQFILSSKKLLLSDSGFYLCAWTQGFNQPQHFGDGTRLSIL.

V gene TRBV13 combines with J gene TRBJ2-1; 13 bases map to TRBD2. Germline V gene lookup returns CDR1 PRHDT and CDR2 FYEKMQ (reference sequence). The CDR3 has 17 amino acids. Unmatched junction bases numbered 11, after V lost 4 bases and J lost 8 bases. The CDR3 protein is CASSSVGLAGAGDEQFF. In nucleotides, the CDR3 is TGTGCCAGCAGCTCCGTCGGACTAGCGGGAGCAGGCGATGAGCAGTTCTTC.

The genes are TRBV5-6 and TRBJ2-1, with 8 positions matching TRBD1. Unmatched junction bases numbered 11, after V lost 5 bases and J lost 1 base. Germline CDR1 is SGHDT and CDR2 is YYEEEE. There are 17 residues in the CDR3. CDR3 sequence reads: CASRSHSRGQSYNEQFF. The CDR3 DNA is TGTGCCAGCAGATCTCATAGCAGGGGGCAATCCTACAATGAGCAGTTCTTC. Based on the CDR3 plus reference TRBV5-6 and TRBJ2-1, the full variable domain is DAGVTQSPTHLIKTRGQQVTLRCSPKSGHDTVSWYQQALGQGPQFIFQYYEEEERQRGNFPDRFSGHQFPNYSSELNVNALLLGDSALYLCASRSHSRGQSYNEQFFGPGTRLTVL.

To note about this clone: One junction end does not reproduce the germline sequence, and a read error may be involved. The CDR3 spells CASSLERETGAHF. The DNA for the CDR3 is TGTGCCAGCAGCTTAGAGAGGGAGACAGGAGCCCACTTC. V and J are TRBV7-9 and TRBJ2-5, with D possibly being TRBD1 (6 bases). The germline V gene has CDR1 SEHNR and CDR2 FQNEAQ (reference sequence). This CDR3 region has 13 residues.

The V call is TRBV27, the J call TRBJ1-6, with D possibly TRBD1 on 5 matching bases. Trimming cost V 0 bases and J 4 bases, with 13 bases left between them. CDR1 and CDR2 (germline): MNHEY, SMNVEV (reference sequence). There are 17 residues in the CDR3. The CDR3 sequence is CASSLSAGDSYNSPLHF. As DNA, the CDR3 is TGTGCCAGCAGTTTATCCGCGGGGGATTCTTATAATTCACCCCTCCACTTT.

As concerns this clone: At one boundary the junction diverges from the germline segment, which might be a read error. The chain combines TRBV7-7 with TRBJ2-1; 8 bases are shared with TRBD1. Germline CDR1 is SSHAT and CDR2 is FNYEAQ (reference sequence). The CDR3 loop spans 14 amino acids. In nucleotides, the CDR3 is TGTGCTAGCAGCCGCTCAGGGGGCAGAAGTGAGCAGTTCTTC. It codes for CASSRSGGRSEQFF. The whole variable domain, remainder taken from reference TRBV7-7 and TRBJ2-1, is GAGVSQSPRYKVTKRGQDVTLRCDPISSHATLYWYQQALGQGPEFLTYFNYEAQPDKSGLPSDRFSAERPEGSISTLTIQRTEQRDSAMYRCASSRSGGRSEQFFGPGTRLTVL.

This chain joins TRBV28 and TRBJ1-2; TRBD1 is a possible D gene (5 bases). The germline V and J ends were trimmed by 3 bases and 12 bases, with 26 bases remaining between them. CDR1 is MDHEN, CDR2 SYDVKM, per germline. The CDR3 has 16 residues. The CDR3 DNA reads TGTGCCAGCAGTTTGGGGGGATACGGGACCCCGCGTTTCGACACCTTC. This translates into CASSLGGYGTPRFDTF.

The chain links TRBV6-1 to TRBJ1-3; no clear D. Trimming cost V 2 bases and J 2 bases, with 16 bases left between them. CDR1 MNHNS and CDR2 SASEGT come from the germline V gene. The CDR3 has 17 residues. The CDR3 here is CASSEQVLAQTGNTIYF. In DNA, the CDR3 is TGTGCCAGCAGTGAACAGGTCCTCGCTCAAACTGGAAACACCATATATTTT.

The chain uses TRBV4-1 and TRBJ2-2; 9 bases map to TRBD2. Trimming at V came to 0 bases and at J to 6 bases, leaving 5 bases not matched to a gene. Germline CDR1 is MGHRA and CDR2 is YSYEKL. The CDR3 is 16 residues long. Written as DNA, the CDR3 is TGCGCCAGCAGCCAAGATGGGCTAGCGGGACCCGGGGAGCTGTTTTTT. Translated: CASSQDGLAGPGELFF.

This chain links TRBV7-2 with TRBJ2-3, with 10 bases that match TRBD2. Unmatched junction bases numbered 9, after V lost 1 base and J lost 8 bases. The CDR3 has 16 residues. Per germline, CDR1 SGHTA and CDR2 FQGNSA. The CDR3 DNA reads TGTGCCAGCAGCTTAGGTTCGGGGCTAGCGGGAGTTACGCAGTATTTT. Amino acids: CASSLGSGLAGVTQYF.

V gene TRBV27 combines with J gene TRBJ2-2; tentatively, D is TRBD1 (5 bases). Trimming took off 1 base at V and 4 bases at J, with 10 bases between the two ends. CDR3 length equals 15 residues. Germline V gives CDR1 MNHEY, CDR2 SMNVEV (reference sequence). The CDR3: CASSLLGPGTGELFF. In DNA form, the CDR3 reads TGTGCCAGCAGTTTATTGGGGCCGGGCACCGGGGAGCTGTTTTTT.

The chain joins TRBV28 to TRBJ1-2; TRBD1 is a possible D gene (6 bases). CDR3 length: 13 residues. Trimming took off 2 bases at V and 5 bases at J, with 9 bases between the two ends. Germline CDR1 MDHEN, CDR2 SYDVKM. Here the CDR3 reads CASSLVGQYGYTF. CDR3 coding DNA: TGTGCCAGCAGTTTAGTCGGACAGTATGGCTACACCTTC.

This chain joins TRBV5-1 and TRBJ1-4; 10 bases map to TRBD1. The CDR3 length is 16 residues. Looked up from germline, CDR1 is SGHRS and CDR2 is YFSETQ. The V segment lost 4 bases and the J segment 7 bases; nucleotides outside the gene matches: 10. DNA for the CDR3: TGCGCCAGCAGCCGGAGACCGGGACAGGGGTTTGAAAAACTGTTTTTT. This sequence encodes CASSRRPGQGFEKLFF.